This TCR beta chain was captured by sequencing in a study of blood T cell repertoires in COVID-19. For the study at large: The analysed material was cDNA or gDNA that came from T cells, B-cell-depleted T cells, or PBMCs.

The data were produced by immunoSEQ multiplex PCR, yet TCRdb's version contains in-frame clones alone and is incomplete. The table has about 360,000 clones, roughly 90% seen once; the top ten hold approximately 2%. Between the trimmed V and J ends, which lost 5 bases and 0 bases, there was a span of 14 bases. The CDR3 extends over 15 amino acids. Germline assignment: CDR1 SEHNR and CDR2 FQNEAQ (reference sequence). This study enrolled people aged 18 to 89 from around 25 US geographic areas. This receptor was identified in a woman aged 40 to 50 with acute COVID-19. This chain uses TRBV7-9 with TRBJ2-7, with D uncertain. Sequencing was carried out using PBMCs or T cells enriched from blood (not recorded which). The CDR3 DNA is TGTGCCAGCAGCCCGCGCACGGTGAACTCCTACGAGCAGTACTTC. Translated, it gives CASSPRTVNSYEQYF.